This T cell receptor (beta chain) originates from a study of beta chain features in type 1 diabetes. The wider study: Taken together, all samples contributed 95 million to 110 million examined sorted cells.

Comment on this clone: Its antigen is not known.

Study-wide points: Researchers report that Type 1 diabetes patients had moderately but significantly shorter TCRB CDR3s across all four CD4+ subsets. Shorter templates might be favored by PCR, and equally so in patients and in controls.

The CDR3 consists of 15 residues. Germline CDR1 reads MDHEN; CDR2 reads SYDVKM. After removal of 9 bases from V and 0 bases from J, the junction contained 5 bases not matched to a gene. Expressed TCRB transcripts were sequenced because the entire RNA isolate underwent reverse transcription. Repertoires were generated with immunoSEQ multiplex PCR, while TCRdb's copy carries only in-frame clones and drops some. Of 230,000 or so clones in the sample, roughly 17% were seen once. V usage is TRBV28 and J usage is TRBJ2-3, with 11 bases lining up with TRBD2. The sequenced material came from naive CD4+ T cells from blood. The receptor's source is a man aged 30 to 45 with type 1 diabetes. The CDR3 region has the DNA TGTGCCAGTGCCCGGACTAGCGGGAGCACAGATACGCAGTATTTT. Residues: CASARTSGSTDTQYF.